Presented here are 27 T cell receptor beta chains from one specimen sequenced in a study of blood T cell repertoires in COVID-19. Measured with immunoSEQ multiplex PCR; TCRdb has only the in-frame clones, and not every one. The sample contains about 89,000 clones, 72% of which appear only once. What was sequenced was peripheral blood. These receptors were taken from a woman of 80 years or more with acute or convalescent COVID-19.

This rearrangement joins TRBV3-1 (or the pseudogene TRBV3-2) to TRBJ2-7, with TRBD1 matching 7 bases. This CDR3 has 13 residues. V gave up 4 bases and J gave up 5 bases; unmatched junction bases: 5. Germline V gene data show CDR1 as LGHDT and CDR2 as YNNKEL (reference sequence). DNA for the CDR3: TGTGCCAGCAGCCTACCTACAGGGGACGAGCAGTACTTC. Its protein product is CASSLPTGDEQYF.

The chain joins TRBV7-9 to TRBJ2-3; 8 bases are shared with TRBD2. CDR3 length equals 15 residues. V lost 8 bases, J lost 0 bases, and 7 bases stayed unmatched. CDR1 and CDR2 from the germline V gene are SEHNR and FQNEAQ (reference sequence). As DNA, the CDR3 is TGTGCCAGCGGTTTAACGGGGGGGAGCACAGATACGCAGTATTTT. Amino acid sequence: CASGLTGGSTDTQYF.

The V gene is TRBV5-5, the J gene TRBJ1-1; D might be TRBD1 (5 bases). The CDR3 runs to 15 residues. The V and J ends lost 1 base and 0 bases respectively, with 10 bases between them. Per germline, CDR1 SGHKS and CDR2 YYEKEE (reference sequence). DNA for the CDR3: TGTGCCAGCAGCTTGAGGGGAAGAATGAACACTGAAGCTTTCTTT. Translation gives CASSLRGRMNTEAFF.

The chain is built from TRBV2 and TRBJ1-6; D ambiguous. Germline V gene data show CDR1 as SNHLY and CDR2 as FYNNEI. The CDR3 has 13 residues. V was pared by 4 bases and J by 6 bases, with 7 bases between. CDR3 sequence (DNA): TGTGCCAGCAGTGGACTGAGTAATTCACCCCTCCACTTT. Translating it yields CASSGLSNSPLHF.

The V and J genes are TRBV19 and TRBJ1-3, with no clear D. CDR1 and CDR2 (germline): LNHDA, SQIVND (reference sequence). This CDR3 comprises 14 residues. V was pared by 1 base and J by 2 bases, with 6 bases between. CDR3: CASSIVAAGNTIYF. Written as DNA, the CDR3 is TGTGCCAGTAGTATAGTGGCCGCTGGAAACACCATATATTTT.

This clone has only a few counts. The chain links TRBV15 to TRBJ1-5, with TRBD1 matching over 10 bases. V was pared by 5 bases and J by 7 bases, with 8 bases of the junction left unmatched. In germline, CDR1 is LNHNV, CDR2 YYDKDF (reference sequence). CDR3 length: 15 amino acids. CDR3 bases: TGTGCCACCAGCGTGACAGGGGGCGACAGGCAGCCCCAGCATTTT. This encodes CATSVTGGDRQPQHF.

V is TRBV7-2 and J is TRBJ1-1; D is unclear. V lost 0 bases and J lost 2, with 13 bases in between. Germline V gene sequence: CDR1 SGHTA, CDR2 FQGNSA. This CDR3 region has 16 residues. This CDR3 is CASSLAWGARNTEAFF. The CDR3 nucleotides read TGTGCCAGCAGCTTAGCATGGGGAGCACGTAACACTGAAGCTTTCTTT.

Comment on this clone: Other DNA sequences within the sample encode an identical CDR3. V usage is TRBV7-2 and J usage is TRBJ1-6; no firm D call. V was pared by 5 bases and J by 0 bases, with 8 bases between. Germline V gene data show CDR1 as SGHTA and CDR2 as FQGNSA. CDR3 size: 15 residues. The CDR3 nucleotides read TGTGCCAGCAGCCCAGACAACTCCTATAATTCACCCCTCCACTTT. This encodes CASSPDNSYNSPLHF.

The chain is built from TRBV27 and TRBJ1-2, with 9 positions matching TRBD1. J gave up 3 bases and V 3 bases, and 8 bases lay outside the gene matches. The CDR3 is made up of 16 amino acids. CDR1 and CDR2 from the germline V gene are MNHEY and SMNVEV (reference sequence). CDR3 loop: CASSFSNNRGHYGYTF. CDR3 bases: TGTGCCAGCAGTTTCTCCAATAACAGGGGGCACTATGGCTACACCTTC.

This clone appeared once. The rearrangement uses TRBV19 and TRBJ1-5, with 10 bases matching TRBD1. The V and J ends lost 8 bases and 3 bases, in that order; junction bases with no gene match: 10. The germline V gene has CDR1 LNHDA and CDR2 SQIVND (reference sequence). CDR3 length: 16 residues. The CDR3 protein is CASSALGQGNNQPQHF. The CDR3 DNA follows: TGTGCCAGTTCCGCCCTGGGACAGGGGAACAATCAGCCCCAGCATTTT.

The chain combines TRBV29-1 with TRBJ2-7; 7 positions agree with TRBD1. Looked up from germline, CDR1 is SQVTM and CDR2 is ANQGSEA. With V trimmed by 6 bases and J by 5 bases, 10 bases remained unmatched. The CDR3 length is 13 residues. This CDR3 is CSVGQGVDHEQYF. CDR3 sequence (DNA): TGCAGCGTGGGCCAGGGGGTTGATCACGAGCAGTACTTC.

The chain is built from TRBV7-6 and TRBJ1-1; D remains unclear. The CDR3 spans 16 residues. CDR1 is SGHVS and CDR2 is FNYEAQ in the germline V gene. V was shortened by 6 bases and J by 3 bases, with 20 bases between the two germline ends. The CDR3 spells CASRPPGFLRDTEAFF. The CDR3 bases are TGTGCCAGCAGGCCCCCGGGATTCTTACGGGACACTGAAGCTTTCTTT.

V is TRBV18 and J is TRBJ2-7; TRBD1 agrees at 8 bases. V trimming: 3 bases; J trimming: 6 bases; junction bases outside the gene matches: 7. The CDR3 spans 14 residues. Per germline, CDR1 KGHSH and CDR2 LQKENI. The CDR3 DNA is TGTGCCAGCTCACCCTGGGGACAGGAGGGCGAGCAGTACTTC. Amino acid sequence: CASSPWGQEGEQYF.

This chain connects TRBV5-1 to TRBJ2-5, with TRBD1 matching 8 bases. From germline, CDR1 is SGHRS and CDR2 YFSETQ. Trimming removed 4 bases from V and 5 bases from J; junction bases left unmatched: 10. The CDR3 has 15 residues. The CDR3 DNA is TGCGCCAGCAGCCCTGGACAGGGCGACGGGGAGACCCAGTACTTC. It specifies CASSPGQGDGETQYF.

The chain recombines TRBV10-3 with TRBJ1-6, with 7 bases aligning to TRBD1. CDR3 length equals 13 residues. Trimming removed 10 bases from V and 7 bases from J; junction bases left unmatched: 7. The V gene's germline CDR1 is ENHRY and CDR2 SYGVKD. The CDR3 DNA is TGTGCCAGCAACCGGGACAGCAATTCACCCCTCCACTTT. This gives the protein CASNRDSNSPLHF.

The sample holds one count of this clone. The chain is built from TRBV7-8 and TRBJ2-7; a possible D gene is TRBD1 (5 bases). V was pared by 6 bases and J by 5 bases, with 8 bases between. CDR1 is SGHVS, CDR2 FQNEAQ, per germline. This CDR3 is built from 11 residues. CDR3 bases: TGTGCCAGCAGTCTAGGGGACGAGCAGTACTTC. Its protein product is CASSLGDEQYF.

The gene calls are TRBV24-1 and TRBJ2-5, with 8 bases fitting TRBD1. The CDR3 covers 16 residues. Trimming removed 1 base from V and 5 bases from J; junction bases left unmatched: 8. Per germline, CDR1 KGHDR and CDR2 SFDVKD. The CDR3 bases are TGTGCCACCAGTGATTTTTCCGAGACAGGGGTTGAGACCCAGTACTTC. It yields the protein CATSDFSETGVETQYF.

This clone was recorded a few times. The rearrangement joins TRBV6-5 to TRBJ2-2; TRBD2 agrees at 7 bases. V lost 5 bases, J lost 1 base, and 4 bases stayed unmatched. The CDR3 runs 15 residues. From germline, CDR1 is MNHEY and CDR2 SVGAGI. Here the CDR3 reads CASSTGGMNTGELFF. The CDR3 DNA reads TGTGCCAGCAGTACCGGGGGGATGAACACCGGGGAGCTGTTTTTT.

The chain has TRBV5-6 and TRBJ2-5; D gene ambiguous. There are 13 residues in the CDR3. Germline loops: CDR1 SGHDT, CDR2 YYEEEE. Trimming pared 0 bases from V and 5 bases from J, leaving 8 bases between. The CDR3 DNA follows: TGTGCCAGCAGCTTGGCCCAGTATGAGACCCAGTACTTC. Translated, it gives CASSLAQYETQYF.

V usage is TRBV10-3 and J usage is TRBJ1-6; 8 bases map to TRBD1. J was trimmed by 10 bases and V by 2 bases; bases with no gene match: 4. The CDR3 length is 14 residues. The germline V gene encodes CDR1 ENHRY and CDR2 SYGVKD. The CDR3 DNA is TGTGCCATCAGTGAGGGACAGGGAAACTCACCCCTCCACTTT. This sequence encodes CAISEGQGNSPLHF.

The chain has TRBV3-1 (or the pseudogene TRBV3-2) and TRBJ2-1; TRBD2 aligns across 9 bases. Looked up from germline, CDR1 is LGHDT and CDR2 is YNNKEL (reference sequence). The CDR3 runs 15 residues. Unmatched junction bases numbered 12, after V lost 8 bases and J lost 7 bases. DNA for the CDR3: TGTGCCAGCGCCACCAATTCCCTAGCGGGGAATGAGCAGTTCTTC. This sequence encodes CASATNSLAGNEQFF.

This clone was picked up a small number of times. The rearrangement uses TRBV6-6 and TRBJ1-2, with 8 bases lining up with TRBD1. Germline trimming cut 0 bases from V and 6 bases from J; bases unmatched to any gene: 6. Germline V CDR1 and CDR2: MNHNY, SVGAGI (reference sequence). The CDR3 extends over 15 amino acids. CDR3 protein: CASSYSSGGLDGYTF. Here the CDR3 DNA reads TGTGCCAGCAGTTACTCCTCAGGGGGCCTCGATGGCTACACCTTC.

The chain employs TRBV5-8 and TRBJ1-5, with 8 bases fitting TRBD1. The CDR3 consists of 17 residues. With V trimmed by 2 bases and J by 6 bases, 13 bases remained unmatched. Germline assignment: CDR1 SGHTS and CDR2 YDEGEE. CDR3 bases: TGTGCCAGCAGCTTCAATTGGGGGACAGGAGTCAGTCAGCCCCAGCATTTT. Amino acid sequence: CASSFNWGTGVSQPQHF.

The V call is TRBV18, the J call TRBJ1-1, with TRBD1 as a possible D gene (5 bases). V lost 2 bases and J lost 5, with 15 bases in between. The CDR3 is 15 residues long. Germline assignment: CDR1 KGHSH and CDR2 LQKENI. The chain's CDR3 is CASSPGRDLGTEAFF. The CDR3 DNA reads as TGTGCCAGCTCACCAGGCAGGGACTTGGGGACTGAAGCTTTCTTT.

The chain uses TRBV19 and TRBJ1-6; tentative D call: TRBD1 (5 bases). CDR3 size: 14 residues. Germline CDR1 reads LNHDA; CDR2 reads SQIVND (reference sequence). Trimming stripped 2 bases from V and 7 bases from J, with 9 bases between. CDR3 sequence (DNA): TGTGCCAGTAGTATACGGGGGGAGAATTCACCCCTCCACTTT. It translates to CASSIRGENSPLHF.

The rearrangement links TRBV30 to TRBJ1-1; TRBD1 matches 9 bases. In germline, CDR1 is GTSNPN, CDR2 SVGIG (reference sequence). The CDR3 contains 16 residues. With V trimmed by 2 bases and J by 2 bases, 9 bases remained unmatched. The CDR3 DNA is TGTGCCTGGAGTAGGACAGGGGATTGGGTAAACACTGAAGCTTTCTTT. It codes for CAWSRTGDWVNTEAFF.

This chain connects TRBV7-8 to TRBJ1-1, with 9 bases aligning to TRBD1. This CDR3 has 19 residues. The junction had 13 bases not matched to a gene; V was cut back by 2 bases and J by 0 bases. Germline CDR1 and CDR2: SGHVS and FQNEAQ. This CDR3 is CASSLPTGGMGRLNTEAFF. The CDR3 nucleotides read TGTGCCAGCAGCTTACCTACAGGGGGCATGGGAAGATTGAACACTGAAGCTTTCTTT. The complete variable domain, with remaining parts taken from reference TRBV7-8 and TRBJ1-1, reads GAGVSQSPRYKVAKRGQDVALRCDPISGHVSLFWYQQALGQGPEFLTYFQNEAQLDKSGLPSDRFFAERPEGSVSTLKIQRTQQEDSAVYLCASSLPTGGMGRLNTEAFFGQGTRLTVV.